The 27 T cell receptor beta chains below all came from one sample that was sequenced in a study of blood T cells in healthy people across ages. Together with a sample-barcoded 5' primer, a J-beta primer mix was included in a second PCR lasting roughly 6 to 12 cycles. Each CDR3 protein gets one entry after TCRdb re-called the 5' RACE reads with MiXCR. The data hold fewer than 750,000 distinct CDR3 sequences, with 45% to 60% observed a single time. Sequencing was performed on blood. These receptors came from a woman over 75 in good health.

The rearrangement uses TRBV4-2 and TRBJ2-3; no reliable D call. The CDR3 is made up of 16 amino acids. Trimming removed 1 base at V and 2 bases at J, with 13 bases between. Germline CDR1 is LGHNA and CDR2 is YNFKEQ. The CDR3 nucleotides are TGTGCCAGCAGCCAAGTCTCAAACACAAACACAGATACGCAGTATTTT. This sequence encodes CASSQVSNTNTDTQYF.

This sequence joins TRBV25-1 and TRBJ1-2; D not resolved. Trimming stripped 3 bases from V and 5 bases from J, with 19 bases between. CDR3 length equals 16 residues. CDR1 MGHDK and CDR2 SYGVNS come from the germline V gene. In DNA, the CDR3 is TGTGCCAGCAGTGACCGAGGATCCTACGCGGGATATGGCTACACCTTC. This translates into CASSDRGSYAGYGYTF.

This clonotype was recorded a few times. For the CDR3, the DNA is TGTGCCAGCAGTACTAGCAGGGGGGCAATCAAAAACATTCAGTACTTC. It codes for CASSTSRGAIKNIQYF. The chain has TRBV12-3 or TRBV12-4 and TRBJ2-4, with D possibly TRBD1 on 7 matching bases. This CDR3 region has 16 residues. V lost 5 bases to trimming and J lost 3 bases, with 17 bases between them.

There are a few counts of this clonotype. This chain uses TRBV20-1 with TRBJ2-2; D perhaps matches TRBD2 (6 bases). Germline-derived CDR1 and CDR2 are DFQATT and SNEGSKA (reference sequence). V was pared by 5 bases and J by 0 bases, with 10 bases between. The CDR3 is 14 amino acids. Here the CDR3 DNA reads TGCAGTGCTTCCGGGACTTCGAACACCGGGGAGCTGTTTTTT. It is translated as CSASGTSNTGELFF.

On this clonotype itself: A much larger clone is a single base away; this may be a read error. J is TRBJ2-1 and V is TRBV18; TRBD1 matches at 10 bases. The germline gives CDR1 KGHSH, CDR2 LQKENI. This CDR3 comprises 16 residues. The CDR3, as DNA: TGTGCCGGCTCAATCGACAGGGGGCGTCCCTACAATGAGCAGTTCTTC. This translates into CAGSIDRGRPYNEQFF.

This rearrangement joins TRBV2 to TRBJ2-3; a weak D match, TRBD2 (5 bases). The CDR3 loop spans 15 amino acids. CDR1 and CDR2 from the germline V gene are SNHLY and FYNNEI. V was clipped by 7 bases and J by 4 bases, with 18 bases between them. The CDR3 sequence: CASKEVWGAADTQYF. CDR3 sequence (DNA): TGTGCCAGCAAAGAAGTTTGGGGAGCCGCAGATACGCAGTATTTT.

This clonotype came up a few times. The chain carries TRBV28 and TRBJ2-3; either TRBD1 or TRBD2 may supply D (5 bases each). CDR3 length: 15 amino acids. The V gene's germline CDR1 is MDHEN and CDR2 SYDVKM. Trimming took off 3 bases at V and 2 bases at J, with 12 bases between the two ends. CDR3 nucleotides: TGTGCCAGCAGTTTCCGTCGGGGCCTCACAGATACGCAGTATTTT. It is translated as CASSFRRGLTDTQYF.

The V gene is TRBV13, the J gene TRBJ2-7, with D possibly matching TRBD2 (6 bases). This CDR3 has 15 amino acids. V was trimmed by 4 bases and J by 2 bases, leaving 15 bases between them. The germline gives CDR1 PRHDT, CDR2 FYEKMQ (reference sequence). The CDR3 nucleotides read TGTGCCAGCAGCTCCCACGGGACTGGGGCCTACGAGCAGTACTTC. Translated, it gives CASSSHGTGAYEQYF.

This clonotype has only one observation. This chain joins TRBV5-1 and TRBJ2-5; 8 nucleotides align to TRBD1. Unmatched junction bases numbered 4, after V lost 6 bases and J lost 3 bases. This CDR3 has 13 residues. CDR1 is SGHRS, CDR2 YFSETQ, per germline. CDR3 DNA sequence: TGCGCCAGCACAGGGGGCGAGGAAGAGACCCAGTACTTC. Encoded protein: CASTGGEEETQYF. The entire variable domain, with the rest obtained from reference TRBV5-1 and TRBJ2-5, is as follows: KAGVTQTPRYLIKTRGQQVTLSCSPISGHRSVSWYQQTPGQGLQFLFEYFSETQRNKGNFPGRFSGRQFSNSRSEMNVSTLELGDSALYLCASTGGEEETQYFGPGTRLLVL.

This chain uses TRBV14 with TRBJ2-2; D not resolved. The germline V gene encodes CDR1 SGHDN and CDR2 FVKESK. Between the trimmed V and J ends, which lost 1 base and 0 bases, there was a span of 3 bases. This CDR3 spans 14 amino acids. The CDR3 here is CASSQGSNTGELFF. DNA for the CDR3: TGTGCCAGCAGCCAAGGGTCGAACACCGGGGAGCTGTTTTTT.

This clonotype was counted only a few times. The V call is TRBV15, the J call TRBJ1-2; perhaps TRBD1 as D (5 bases). Germline V gene data show CDR1 as LNHNV and CDR2 as YYDKDF (reference sequence). V shed 5 bases and J shed 6 bases, with 19 bases lying between them. There are 15 residues in the CDR3. The CDR3 DNA is TGTGCCACCAGCGTCCGGACATCTAGAAGGGATGGCTACACCTTC. This codes for CATSVRTSRRDGYTF.

The chain is built from TRBV18 and TRBJ1-3; the D is unclear. Germline-derived CDR1 and CDR2 are KGHSH and LQKENI. This CDR3 is built from 14 residues. The V end lost 3 bases, the J end lost 2 bases, and 8 bases lay between the germline ends. The CDR3 DNA sequence: TGTGCCAGCTCACCCGAAGTGGCTGGAAACACCATATATTTT. This codes for CASSPEVAGNTIYF.

This clonotype was detected only once. J is TRBJ2-4 and V is TRBV6-5; D ambiguous. This CDR3 contains 14 residues. The V end was cut by 6 bases, the J end by 1 base, with 10 bases between. Germline V gene lookup returns CDR1 MNHEY and CDR2 SVGAGI. The CDR3: CASSDLSAKNIQYF. The CDR3, as DNA: TGTGCCAGCAGCGACCTGAGTGCCAAAAACATTCAGTACTTC.

The chain is built from TRBV4-2 and TRBJ2-1; no reliable D call. The J call could be wrong; TRBJ2-7 is a better fit for the DNA end. CDR3 length: 13 residues. Germline CDR1 LGHNA, CDR2 YNFKEQ. CDR3 bases: TGTGCCAGCAGCCAAGAAAGTTTTGGCCAGCAGTACTTC. Its protein is CASSQESFGQQYF.

The chain carries TRBV20-1 and TRBJ1-5; D not resolved. Trimming shortened V by 3 bases and J by 5 bases, and 8 bases separated the two germline ends. CDR3 length: 12 residues. Germline CDR1 reads DFQATT; CDR2 reads SNEGSKA (reference sequence). The CDR3 DNA sequence: TGCAGTGCTAGCGTCGGCGATCAGCCCCAGCATTTT. Amino acids: CSASVGDQPQHF.

This clonotype was seen ten or more times. This chain uses TRBV5-1 with TRBJ2-5; possible D gene TRBD1, 5 bases. Between the trimmed V and J ends, which lost 0 bases and 2 bases, there was a span of 11 bases. The germline V gene encodes CDR1 SGHRS and CDR2 YFSETQ. CDR3 length: 15 residues. The CDR3 region is CASSLAGLEQETQYF. CDR3 sequence (DNA): TGCGCCAGCAGCTTGGCAGGGCTAGAGCAAGAGACCCAGTACTTC.

The V call is TRBV18, the J call TRBJ2-6; TRBD1 is a possible D gene (6 bases). Trimming shortened V by 8 bases and J by 4 bases, and 12 bases separated the two germline ends. Germline CDR1 is KGHSH and CDR2 is LQKENI. This CDR3 is built from 14 residues. CDR3: CASAGQYGANVLTF. As DNA, the CDR3 is TGTGCCAGCGCTGGACAGTACGGGGCCAACGTCCTGACTTTC.

The chain joins TRBV5-1 to TRBJ1-1; no firm D call. CDR1 SGHRS and CDR2 YFSETQ come from the germline V gene. This CDR3 region has 13 residues. Trimming cost V 0 bases and J 7 bases, with 10 bases left between them. The CDR3 DNA reads TGCGCCAGCAGCTTGGAGGGATTGGGTGAAGCTTTCTTT. Translating gives CASSLEGLGEAFF. The complete variable domain, with remaining parts taken from reference TRBV5-1 and TRBJ1-1, reads KAGVTQTPRYLIKTRGQQVTLSCSPISGHRSVSWYQQTPGQGLQFLFEYFSETQRNKGNFPGRFSGRQFSNSRSEMNVSTLELGDSALYLCASSLEGLGEAFFGQGTRLTVV.

This clonotype turned up a few times. This chain joins TRBV30 and TRBJ2-3; D call uncertain. The ends were cut back, 7 bases at V and 4 bases at J, with 12 bases in the middle. Per germline, CDR1 GTSNPN and CDR2 SVGIG (reference sequence). CDR3 size: 12 residues. CDR3 in amino acids: CASQREADTQYF. CDR3 in DNA: TGTGCCTCGCAAAGGGAAGCAGATACGCAGTATTTT.

This clonotype has more than one count but fewer than ten. The rearrangement links TRBV20-1 to TRBJ2-7; D call uncertain. The J call could be wrong; TRBJ2-5 is a better fit for the DNA end. The CDR3 spans 13 residues. CDR1 DFQATT and CDR2 SNEGSKA come from the germline V gene (reference sequence). The CDR3 loop reads CSAGWSIQETQYF. CDR3 DNA sequence: TGCAGTGCCGGATGGTCAATTCAAGAGACCCAGTACTTC.

In this sample, this clonotype turned up a few times. The CDR3 loop is CASSPDTRQPQHF. The CDR3 coding sequence is TGTGCCAGCAGTCCGGACACCCGGCAGCCCCAGCATTTT. The chain combines TRBV6-6 with TRBJ1-5, with D perhaps TRBD1 (5 bases). The CDR3 has 13 amino acids. V lost 5 bases, J lost 7 bases, and 12 bases lay in between. CDR1 is MNHNY and CDR2 is SVGAGI in the germline V gene (reference sequence).

There are many counts of this clonotype. This chain joins TRBV20-1 and TRBJ1-1; 11 bases are a match to TRBD1. Germline assignment: CDR1 DFQATT and CDR2 SNEGSKA (reference sequence). The V and J ends lost 6 bases and 5 bases, in that order; junction bases with no gene match: 11. The CDR3 runs 15 residues. The CDR3 nucleotides read TGCAGTGCAGGAAGGCCGCGGGACAGGGGGACTGAAGCTTTCTTT. It specifies CSAGRPRDRGTEAFF.

This clonotype appeared many times. The chain combines TRBV12-3 or TRBV12-4 with TRBJ2-3, with TRBD2 matching 12 bases. This CDR3 has 16 amino acids. With V trimmed by 2 bases and J by 9 bases, 9 bases remained unmatched. The CDR3 is CASSLYLAGGPRTQYF. The CDR3 coding sequence is TGTGCCAGCAGTTTATATCTAGCGGGGGGGCCAAGAACGCAGTATTTT.

This chain joins TRBV10-3 and TRBJ1-2; D call uncertain. The CDR3 extends over 14 amino acids. V was cut by 3 bases and J by 4 bases, with 12 bases left in between. The germline V gene has CDR1 ENHRY and CDR2 SYGVKD. CDR3 sequence reads: CAISDGRMSYGYTF. In DNA, the CDR3 is TGTGCCATCAGTGATGGGCGGATGTCCTATGGCTACACCTTC.

The gene calls are TRBV12-3 or TRBV12-4 and TRBJ2-5; TRBD2 is a possible D gene (7 bases). The DNA end is a closer match to TRBJ2-7, so the J assignment may be wrong. This CDR3 region has 14 residues. The CDR3 sequence: CASSLDFGGHEQYF. In nucleotides, the CDR3 is TGTGCCAGCAGTTTAGACTTCGGGGGGCACGAGCAGTACTTC.

The CDR3 reads CASSQDVMVEAFF. The CDR3 DNA is TGTGCCAGCAGCCAAGATGTTATGGTTGAAGCTTTCTTT. The J gene is TRBJ1-1, the V gene TRBV4-2, with D uncertain. This CDR3 is built from 13 residues. CDR1 is LGHNA and CDR2 is YNFKEQ in the germline V gene. V was cut by 0 bases and J by 7 bases, with 9 bases left in between.

This clonotype has only a few counts. This rearrangement joins TRBV3-1 to TRBJ1-2; possible D gene TRBD1, 5 bases. The CDR3 consists of 16 residues. Per germline, CDR1 LGHDT and CDR2 YNNKEL (reference sequence). Trimming left V 2 bases short and J 8 bases short, with 21 bases between. The CDR3 region has the DNA TGTGCCAGCAGCCAATACGGGCTTCAGGACACGGGCGGCTACACCTTC. Protein sequence: CASSQYGLQDTGGYTF.